This entry lists 7 T cell receptor beta chains sequenced from one sample in a study of T cells in Graves' hyperthyroidism and ophthalmopathy. TCR beta CDR3 regions were amplified from RNA transcripts. The TCR CDR3 first-round RT-PCR relied on the HTBI primer set. TCRdb reprocessed the multiplex PCR reads with MiXCR, giving one entry per CDR3 protein. The profile shows around 700,000 distinct CDR3 sequences, over 15% of them singletons. Sequenced input: blood. These TCRs come from a woman aged 45-65 years with Graves' hyperthyroidism that later progressed to Graves' ophthalmopathy.

This clonotype was found a few times. This rearrangement joins TRBV4-2 to TRBJ2-7; 9 bases match TRBD1. CDR3 length equals 16 residues. J lost 5 bases, V lost 2 bases, and 10 bases had no gene match. The V gene's germline CDR1 is LGHNA and CDR2 YNFKEQ. The CDR3 region is CASSQLQGATVHEQYF. The CDR3 DNA sequence: TGTGCCAGCAGCCAATTACAGGGGGCTACCGTCCACGAGCAGTACTTC.

The table lists this clonotype with many counts. The V and J genes are TRBV12-3 or TRBV12-4 and TRBJ1-1; D is uncertain. V was cut by 3 bases and J by 6 bases, with 14 bases left in between. This CDR3 is built from 14 residues. CDR3 coding DNA: TGTGCCAGCAGTTTCGCCGGCTTTCAGCCTGAAGCTTTCTTT. Its protein is CASSFAGFQPEAFF.

This clonotype was counted between two and nine times. This sequence joins TRBV7-9 and TRBJ2-1; no definite D call. The CDR3 is 12 residues long. The germline CDR1 and CDR2 sequences are SEHNR and FQNEAQ (reference sequence). Trimming cost V 6 bases and J 5 bases, with 8 bases left between them. The CDR3: CASRNVDNEQFF. For the CDR3, the DNA is TGTGCCAGCAGGAACGTTGACAATGAGCAGTTCTTC.

The chain is built from TRBV20-1 and TRBJ2-1; 8 bases align to TRBD2. CDR3 length: 18 amino acids. V lost 0 bases, J lost 0 bases, and 10 bases stayed unmatched. The germline V gene has CDR1 DFQATT and CDR2 SNEGSKA (reference sequence). The CDR3: CSARDPLLAGISYNEQFF. CDR3 in DNA: TGCAGTGCTAGAGATCCTCTATTAGCGGGGATCTCCTACAATGAGCAGTTCTTC.

In its sample, this clonotype was seen a few times. The chain links TRBV2 to TRBJ1-2; tentatively, D is TRBD1 (5 bases). The length of the CDR3 is 14 residues. V dropped 3 bases and J dropped 4 bases, with 12 bases sitting between them. Germline V gene sequence: CDR1 SNHLY, CDR2 FYNNEI. In nucleotides, the CDR3 is TGTGCCAGCAGTGAGATCCCGGACATCTATGGCTACACCTTC. Its protein is CASSEIPDIYGYTF. Supplemented by reference TRBV2 and TRBJ1-2, the full variable domain reads EPEVTQTPSHQVTQMGQEVILRCVPISNHLYFYWYRQILGQKVEFLVSFYNNEISEKSEIFDDQFSVERPDGSNFTLKIRSTKLEDSAMYFCASSEIPDIYGYTFGSGTRLTVV.

The table lists this clonotype with a few counts. The chain has TRBV9 and TRBJ2-1; the D gene is possibly TRBD1 (5 bases). Trimming shortened V by 0 bases and J by 7 bases, and 14 bases separated the two germline ends. In germline, CDR1 is SGDLS, CDR2 YYNGEE. The CDR3 extends over 15 amino acids. The CDR3 region is CASSVGTGSRNEQFF. For the CDR3, the DNA is TGTGCCAGCAGCGTAGGTACAGGCAGTAGGAATGAGCAGTTCTTC.

The rearrangement links TRBV20-1 to TRBJ1-6; the D is unclear. This CDR3 has 15 residues. Looked up from germline, CDR1 is DFQATT and CDR2 is SNEGSKA (reference sequence). Trimming took 3 bases from V and 6 from J, leaving 15 bases between them. CDR3 nucleotide sequence: TGCAGTGCTAGGCTCAGTGCCGGGAGTAATTCACCCCTCCACTTT. This translates into CSARLSAGSNSPLHF.